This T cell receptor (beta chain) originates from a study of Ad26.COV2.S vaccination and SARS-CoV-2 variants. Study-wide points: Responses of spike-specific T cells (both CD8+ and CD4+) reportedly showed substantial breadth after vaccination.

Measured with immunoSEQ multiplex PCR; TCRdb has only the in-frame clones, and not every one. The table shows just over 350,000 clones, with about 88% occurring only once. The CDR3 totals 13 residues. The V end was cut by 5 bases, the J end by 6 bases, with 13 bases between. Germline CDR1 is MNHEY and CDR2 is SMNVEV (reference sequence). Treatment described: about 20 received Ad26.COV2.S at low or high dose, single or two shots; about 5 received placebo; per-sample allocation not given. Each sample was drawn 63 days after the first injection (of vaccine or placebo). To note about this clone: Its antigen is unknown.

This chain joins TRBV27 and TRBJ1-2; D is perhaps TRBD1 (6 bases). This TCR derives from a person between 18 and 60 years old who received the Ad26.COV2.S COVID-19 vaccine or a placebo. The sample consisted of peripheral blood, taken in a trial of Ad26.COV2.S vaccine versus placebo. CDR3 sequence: CASSRAGGDGYTF. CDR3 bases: TGTGCCAGCAGTCGCGCGGGGGGCGATGGCTACACCTTC.